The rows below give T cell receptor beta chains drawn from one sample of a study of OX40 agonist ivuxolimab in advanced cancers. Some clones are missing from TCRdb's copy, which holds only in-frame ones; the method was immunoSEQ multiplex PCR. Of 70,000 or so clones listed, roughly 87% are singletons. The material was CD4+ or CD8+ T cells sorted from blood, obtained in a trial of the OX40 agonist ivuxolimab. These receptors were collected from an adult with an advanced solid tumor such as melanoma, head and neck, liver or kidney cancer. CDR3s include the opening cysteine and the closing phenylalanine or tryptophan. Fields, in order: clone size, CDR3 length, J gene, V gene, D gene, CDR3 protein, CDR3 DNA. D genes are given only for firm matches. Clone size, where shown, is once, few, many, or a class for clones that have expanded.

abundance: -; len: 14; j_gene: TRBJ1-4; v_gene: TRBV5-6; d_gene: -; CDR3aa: CASSPGQFNEKLFF; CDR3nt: TGTGCCAGCAGCCCCGGGCAGTTTAATGAAAAACTGTTTTTT
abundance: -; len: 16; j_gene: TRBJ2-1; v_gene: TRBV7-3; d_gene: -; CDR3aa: CASSPRGRVSSNEQFF; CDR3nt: TGTGCCAGCAGCCCCCGTGGGCGGGTCTCTAGCAATGAGCAGTTCTTC
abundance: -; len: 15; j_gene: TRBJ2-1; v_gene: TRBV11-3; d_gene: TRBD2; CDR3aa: CASSLASGGAYEQFF; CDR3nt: TGTGCCAGCAGCTTAGCCAGCGGGGGGGCGTATGAGCAGTTCTTC
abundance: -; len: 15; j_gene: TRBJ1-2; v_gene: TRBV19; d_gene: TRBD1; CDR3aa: CASTQPGTGNYGYTF; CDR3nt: TGTGCCAGTACCCAACCGGGGACAGGGAACTATGGCTACACCTTC
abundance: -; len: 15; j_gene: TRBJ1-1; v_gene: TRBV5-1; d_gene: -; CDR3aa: CASSPRGVMNTEAFF; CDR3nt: TGCGCCAGCAGCCCAAGGGGGGTAATGAACACTGAAGCTTTCTTT
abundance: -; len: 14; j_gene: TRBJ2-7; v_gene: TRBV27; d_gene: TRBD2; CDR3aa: CASSKSGGLFEQYF; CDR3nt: TGTGCCAGCAGTAAGAGCGGGGGGTTGTTCGAGCAGTACTTC
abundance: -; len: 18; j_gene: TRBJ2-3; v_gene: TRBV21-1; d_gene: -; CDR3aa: CASSALGRLAGGCDTQYF; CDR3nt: TGTGCCAGCAGCGCCCTGGGCCGACTAGCGGGAGGTTGTGATACGCAGTATTTT
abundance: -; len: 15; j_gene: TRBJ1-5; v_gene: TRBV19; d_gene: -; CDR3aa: CASSIGGQSNQPQHF; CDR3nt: TGTGCCAGTAGTATAGGCGGACAGAGCAATCAGCCCCAGCATTTT
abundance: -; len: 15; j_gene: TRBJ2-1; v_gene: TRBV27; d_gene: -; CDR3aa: CASSQSGTGVDEQFF; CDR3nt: TGTGCCAGCAGTCAAAGCGGGACAGGCGTCGATGAGCAGTTCTTC
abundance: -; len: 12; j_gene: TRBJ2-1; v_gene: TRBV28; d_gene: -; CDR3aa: CASTFGLREQFF; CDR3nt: TGTGCCAGCACCTTCGGGCTGCGTGAGCAGTTCTTC
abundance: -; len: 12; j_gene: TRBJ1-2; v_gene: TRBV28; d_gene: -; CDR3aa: CASSSQGMSYTF; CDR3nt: TGTGCCAGCAGTTCACAGGGAATGAGCTACACCTTC
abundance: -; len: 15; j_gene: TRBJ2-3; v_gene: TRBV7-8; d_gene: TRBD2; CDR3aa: CASSSGLAGADTQYF; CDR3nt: TGTGCCAGCAGCTCGGGACTAGCGGGGGCAGATACGCAGTATTTT
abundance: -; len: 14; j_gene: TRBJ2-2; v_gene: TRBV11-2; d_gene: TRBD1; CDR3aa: CASSRTGDGGELFF; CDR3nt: TGTGCCAGCAGCCGGACAGGGGATGGCGGGGAGCTGTTTTTT
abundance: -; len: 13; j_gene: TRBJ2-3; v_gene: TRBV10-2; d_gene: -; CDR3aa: CASSDRQSDTQYF; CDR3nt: TGCGCCAGCAGTGACAGGCAGTCAGATACGCAGTATTTT
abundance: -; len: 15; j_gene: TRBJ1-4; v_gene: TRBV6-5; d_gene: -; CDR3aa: CASSYRAATNEKLFF; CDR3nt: TGTGCCAGCAGTTACCGCGCAGCAACTAATGAAAAACTGTTTTTT
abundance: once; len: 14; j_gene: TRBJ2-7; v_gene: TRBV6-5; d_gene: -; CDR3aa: CASSYSGFSYEQYF; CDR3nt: TGTGCCAGCAGTTACTCGGGGTTCTCCTACGAGCAGTACTTC